This TCR beta chain was recorded in a study of blood T cell repertoires in COVID-19. Study summary: COVID-19 samples from acute and convalescent phases originated in the United States, Italy and Spain.

The method was immunoSEQ multiplex PCR; TCRdb's version includes in-frame clones alone and lacks a portion of them. The repertoire holds 230,000 or so clones, with 65% to 85% as singletons. The participants were between roughly 18 and 89 years old and came from some 23 US areas. Participant-given clinical history determined each cohort assignment. V lost 4 bases, J lost 5 bases, and 6 bases stayed unmatched. The CDR3 has 15 amino acids. CDR1 and CDR2 from the germline V gene are SGHNT and YYREEE (reference sequence). The chain carries TRBV5-4 and TRBJ1-4; 9 bases fit TRBD1. This receptor was identified in a man aged 45-65 years who had recovered from COVID-19. Sequencing was performed on PBMCs or T cells enriched from blood (not recorded which). CDR3 loop: CASSTPTGGNEKLFF. The CDR3 coding sequence is TGTGCCAGCAGCACCCCGACAGGGGGAAATGAAAAACTGTTTTTT.